This T cell receptor beta chain was identified during a study of lymphopenia after photon versus proton radiotherapy. Whole-study results and caveats: Proton therapy kept repertoires fairly stable, unlike photons, which gained effector/memory cells.

The protocol was immunoSEQ multiplex PCR, while the TCRdb copy is restricted to in-frame clones and leaves out a portion. Of 150,000 to 200,000 clones listed, approximately 86% are singletons. Regarding this clone: Its cognate antigen is unknown.

There are 14 residues in the CDR3. V was shortened by 5 bases and J by 4 bases, with 14 bases between the two germline ends. CDR1 and CDR2 from the germline V gene are MDHEN and SYDVKM. The sample here was peripheral blood, taken from a patient treated with photon-based radiotherapy. The gene calls are TRBV28 and TRBJ1-1; a possible D gene is TRBD1 (5 bases). This TCR was sampled from a man in his forties or fifties with gastric cancer. The CDR3 spells CASSPGGVRTEAFF. CDR3 nucleotides: TGTGCCAGCAGTCCCGGGGGTGTTCGCACTGAAGCTTTCTTT.